The clone carrying this T cell receptor beta chain was detected ten times or more. As yet, its antigen is unknown. In germline, CDR1 is KGHDR, CDR2 SFDVKD. Germline trimming cut 4 bases from V and 0 bases from J; bases unmatched to any gene: 1. The CDR3 has 15 residues. These data belong to a study of prognosis after radiotherapy for stage I lung cancer. Study results and caveats: The way patients used TRBV and TRBJ genes reportedly differed depending on whether they had metastases.

Researchers used two-round multiplex PCR to amplify TCR beta CDR3 starting from genomic DNA. Gene-specific TRBV and TRBJ primers were used in PCR round one. With universal primers, the second PCR round was performed. TCRdb re-derived calls from the multiplex PCR reads in MiXCR, one entry per CDR3 protein. The data show roughly 27,000 distinct CDR3 sequences, 46% seen once. Patients were uniformly node-negative by CT and PET/CT and had received no prior chemotherapy or radiotherapy, with no other malignancies. This sequence was found in a donor aged 50 or older with non-small cell lung cancer. Material: PBMCs, obtained before or after stereotactic body radiation therapy (not recorded which). The rearrangement uses TRBV24-1 and TRBJ2-3, with 9 bases aligning to TRBD2. This CDR3 reads CATSETSGSTDTQYF. The CDR3 nucleotides are TGTGCCACCAGTGAGACTAGCGGTAGCACAGATACGCAGTATTTT.